This T cell receptor (beta chain) was documented in a study of control samples from healthy donors and cancer patients (dated by TCRdb to the early 2020s). Comments on this clone: The specificity of this receptor is unknown. Base qualities are not provided; no much larger clone lies one nucleotide away.

The library was built by means of the immunoSEQ multiplex PCR assay. TCRdb carries this immuneACCESS record with in-frame sequences only. Its versions omit some clonotypes, under half of them owing to an unresolved V gene in the studies checked, with the rest unexplained. The sample has under 30,000 clones on record, about 80% of them singletons. Together, the top ten hold under 25% of the sample. Trimming takes 2 bases from V and 5 bases from J, and the germline ends sit 15 bases apart. Its CDR3 holds 15 amino acids, cysteine through phenylalanine. The kept DNA is CDR3 alone, 45 bases in frame from the first base. Via the germline V gene (reference sequence), CDR1 is MNHEY and CDR2 SMNVEV.

The clonotype was recovered from a man aged 55-75 years with head and neck cancer. Sequenced sample: PBMCs. This chain joins TRBV27 to TRBJ1-1; TRBD1 is perhaps the D gene, given 5 matching bases. The CDR3 sequence is CASSLKRGVRTEAFF. The DNA sequence is given as TGTGCCAGCAGTTTAAAAAGGGGCGTAAGGACTGAAGCTTTCTTT.